This T cell receptor (beta chain) stems from a study of blood T cell repertoires in COVID-19. About the study: T cells, B-cell-depleted T cells, or PBMCs provided the cDNA or gDNA that served as material.

Recovered Cohort 3 donors showed two negative PCRs, clearance, or symptom resolution. The assay was immunoSEQ multiplex PCR, and TCRdb's table has in-frame clones only and misses some. The repertoire holds a few hundred thousand clones, with under 90% as singletons. This clone was detected a few times. The CDR3 spans 18 residues. V lost 2 bases and J lost 2; bases outside the gene matches: 10. Per the germline V gene, CDR1 is SGHVS and CDR2 is FQNEAQ. Sequenced input: PBMCs or T cells enriched from blood (not recorded which). This receptor was taken from a man younger than 40 who had recovered from COVID-19. The rearrangement uses TRBV7-8 and TRBJ2-5; 11 bases are shared with TRBD2. The chain's CDR3 is CASSLRSPPSGGQETQYF. CDR3 DNA: TGTGCCAGCAGCTTAAGGTCCCCGCCTAGCGGGGGGCAAGAGACCCAGTACTTC.